One and the same sample provided the 23 T cell receptor beta chains below, sequenced in a study of cytomegalovirus exposure and HLA in healthy donors. The PCR was carried out with 60 Vbeta primers and 13 Jbeta primers. TCRdb's copy holds only in-frame clones and misses some; the assay was immunoSEQ multiplex PCR. Seen here are some 150,000 clones, almost 85% observed once, and the top ten hold 1.9%. Sequencing was done on a sample of PBMCs. The receptors here all came from a middle-aged woman in good health and CMV-seronegative.

This clone was picked up one time. The chain has TRBV21-1 and TRBJ2-7; TRBD2, as called in the table, went unchecked against the DNA. TRBV21-1 is labeled a pseudogene. The CDR3 is made up of 16 amino acids. The CDR3 loop reads CASSNLWLAGGSEQYF. CDR3 bases: TGTGCCAGCAGCAATTTGTGGCTAGCGGGAGGATCGGAGCAGTACTTC.

The chain employs TRBV14 and TRBJ1-1; D ambiguous. CDR3 length: 18 amino acids. Germline CDR1 SGHDN, CDR2 FVKESK. V was trimmed by 3 bases and J by 0 bases, leaving 20 bases between them. CDR3 nucleotides: TGTGCCAGCAGCCAGAGTAGAACAGTGCCCGCTTTGAACACTGAAGCTTTCTTT. As protein: CASSQSRTVPALNTEAFF.

Concerning this clone: The identical CDR3 is also encoded by other nucleotide sequences in the sample. The chain uses TRBV6-5 and TRBJ2-7; no clear D. The length of the CDR3 is 13 residues. Germline CDR1 is MNHEY and CDR2 is SVGAGI. V gave up 9 bases and J gave up 4 bases, with 16 bases separating them. DNA for the CDR3: TGTGCCAGTCGTAAGTGGGCGAGTTACGAGCAGTACTTC. It codes for CASRKWASYEQYF.

The V gene is TRBV28, the J gene TRBJ1-5; tentative D call: TRBD1 (5 bases). This CDR3 is built from 14 residues. Germline values: CDR1 MDHEN, CDR2 SYDVKM. The V gene lost 5 bases and the J gene lost 5 bases, with 13 bases spanning the gap. CDR3 DNA sequence: TGTGCCAGCAGTCCTGGGGGGGAGGATCAGCCCCAGCATTTT. Translation: CASSPGGEDQPQHF.

This chain links TRBV28 with TRBJ1-2, with 8 bases identical to TRBD1. The germline gives CDR1 MDHEN, CDR2 SYDVKM. V was clipped by 6 bases and J by 14 bases; unmatched bases: 14. This CDR3 has 13 residues. The CDR3 DNA follows: TGTGCCAGCAGCTCGGCAGGGGGCGTTCTCCCTACCTTC. It codes for CASSSAGGVLPTF.

The chain joins TRBV7-9 to TRBJ2-7; maybe TRBD1 (6 bases). V dropped 1 base and J dropped 6 bases, with 16 bases sitting between them. The germline CDR1 and CDR2 sequences are SEHNR and FQNEAQ (reference sequence). The CDR3 extends over 15 amino acids. CDR3 DNA sequence: TGTGCCAGCAGCTTAGGGACAGCGTCCGCAGCCGAGCAGTACTTC. This sequence encodes CASSLGTASAAEQYF.

V usage is TRBV11-2 and J usage is TRBJ2-2; 10 bases are shared with TRBD1. The CDR3 is 15 amino acids. V trimming: 5 bases; J trimming: 6 bases; junction bases outside the gene matches: 6. CDR1 SGHAT and CDR2 FQNNGV come from the germline V gene. CDR3 sequence (DNA): TGTGCCAGCAGCCGACGGACAGGGGGGGCCGGGGAGCTGTTTTTT. This codes for CASSRRTGGAGELFF.

This chain uses TRBV28 with TRBJ2-7; 7 bases are a match to TRBD1. The CDR3 runs 15 residues. With 6 bases clipped from V and 0 bases from J, the junction kept 8 bases outside the gene matches. CDR1 is MDHEN, CDR2 SYDVKM, per germline. This CDR3 reads CASSLLGQISYEQYF. CDR3 nucleotides: TGTGCCAGCAGCCTCTTGGGACAGATCTCCTACGAGCAGTACTTC.

This chain's CDR3 is CASSPRDREVLGYTF. CDR3 DNA: TGTGCCAGTAGTCCCCGGGACAGGGAGGTTCTTGGCTACACCTTC. This chain joins TRBV19 and TRBJ1-2; 9 bases agree with TRBD1. The CDR3 totals 15 residues. Germline assignment: CDR1 LNHDA and CDR2 SQIVND (reference sequence). After removal of 5 bases from V and 7 bases from J, the junction contained 11 bases not matched to a gene.

In DNA, the CDR3 is TGTGCCAGCGGGAGCTCCTACAATGAGCAGTTCTTC. The encoded protein is CASGSSYNEQFF. The chain links TRBV7-9 to TRBJ2-1; maybe TRBD2 (5 bases). Germline CDR1 is SEHNR and CDR2 is FQNEAQ (reference sequence). V was shortened by 8 bases and J by 0 bases, with 5 bases between the two germline ends. This CDR3 region has 12 residues.

The rearrangement uses TRBV2 and TRBJ2-7; 9 nucleotides line up with TRBD1. CDR1 SNHLY and CDR2 FYNNEI come from the germline V gene. Unmatched junction bases numbered 8, after V lost 6 bases and J lost 2 bases. The CDR3 covers 15 residues. The CDR3, as DNA: TGTGCCAGCAGGCAAAGGACAGGGGTGGCCTACGAGCAGTACTTC. It codes for CASRQRTGVAYEQYF.

The gene calls are TRBV5-4 and TRBJ2-7; D is possibly TRBD2 (5 bases). Deletions cut 1 base from V and 5 bases from J, with 13 bases between. The germline gives CDR1 SGHNT, CDR2 YYREEE (reference sequence). This CDR3 has 14 residues. The CDR3 DNA is TGTGCCAGCAGCTTGTTCGGGGAGCTTCACGAGCAGTACTTC. It specifies CASSLFGELHEQYF.

CDR3 protein: CASSLASGYTDTQYF. The CDR3 DNA sequence: TGTGCCAGCAGCTTAGCTAGCGGCTACACAGATACGCAGTATTTT. The chain employs TRBV7-2 and TRBJ2-3, with a tentative D call TRBD2 (6 bases). In germline, CDR1 is SGHTA, CDR2 FQGNSA. The length of the CDR3 is 15 residues. Trimming took off 0 bases at V and 2 bases at J, with 9 bases between the two ends.

The gene calls are TRBV7-3 and TRBJ2-3, with D hard to call. This CDR3 region has 13 residues. Germline V gene sequence: CDR1 SGHTA, CDR2 FQGTGA. Trimming pared 3 bases from V and 4 bases from J, leaving 8 bases between. The CDR3 region is CASSLHGSDTQYF. CDR3 nucleotides: TGTGCCAGCAGCTTGCACGGTTCAGATACGCAGTATTTT.

CDR3 region: CASSLTPGLEGYTF. The CDR3 bases are TGTGCCAGCAGCTTAACGCCAGGGCTAGAGGGCTACACCTTC. This chain joins TRBV7-3 and TRBJ1-2, with D tentatively TRBD1 (5 bases). Germline-derived CDR1 and CDR2 are SGHTA and FQGTGA. The CDR3 is made up of 14 amino acids. Trimming removed 0 bases at V and 8 bases at J, with 13 bases between.

The rearrangement links TRBV4-1 to TRBJ2-7, with 9 bases lining up with TRBD1. The CDR3 extends over 20 amino acids. CDR1 is MGHRA and CDR2 is YSYEKL in the germline V gene. After removal of 1 base from V and 4 bases from J, the junction contained 20 bases not matched to a gene. The CDR3 protein is CASSQVFRGQGTSPSYEQYF. Here the CDR3 DNA reads TGCGCCAGCAGCCAAGTTTTTAGAGGACAGGGGACTTCCCCGTCTTACGAGCAGTACTTC.

This chain joins TRBV10-1 and TRBJ2-2, with D possibly matching TRBD1 (5 bases). Looked up from germline, CDR1 is WNHNN and CDR2 is SYGVQD (reference sequence). V shed 2 bases and J shed 1 base, with 5 bases lying between them. The CDR3 contains 14 residues. For the CDR3, the DNA is TGCGCCAGCAGTGAGGGACAGAACACCGGGGAGCTGTTTTTT. Amino acid sequence: CASSEGQNTGELFF.

This clone occurred once. DNA for the CDR3: TGTGCCAGCAGCTTAGAAGGGGGCTACTATGGCTACACCTTC. Protein: CASSLEGGYYGYTF. V gene TRBV7-9 combines with J gene TRBJ1-2, with TRBD1 identical over 7 bases. The CDR3 totals 14 residues. Trimming cost V 1 base and J 3 bases; bases outside gene matches: 2. Germline V gene sequence: CDR1 SEHNR, CDR2 FQNEAQ (reference sequence).

This clone was recorded once. The chain links TRBV6-1 to TRBJ1-5; D remains ambiguous. Looked up from germline, CDR1 is MNHNS and CDR2 is SASEGT. V was clipped by 8 bases and J by 6 bases, with 14 bases between them. CDR3 length: 13 amino acids. The DNA of the CDR3 is TGTGCCAGCGCCGTTCGGTATAGTCAGCCCCAGCATTTT. Translating it yields CASAVRYSQPQHF.

The rearrangement joins TRBV18 to TRBJ1-5; TRBD1 agrees at 8 bases. The CDR3 consists of 13 residues. The germline V gene encodes CDR1 KGHSH and CDR2 LQKENI. The trim removed 8 bases at V and 4 bases at J, leaving 4 bases unmatched. CDR3 coding DNA: TGTGCCAGCGCGGGACAGGCGAATCAGCCCCAGCATTTT. Protein: CASAGQANQPQHF.

This clone was found a few times. The CDR3, as DNA: TGTGCCAGCAGCTCCCCGGGGGGGTTGATCGGGGGCACAGATACGCAGTATTTT. Residues: CASSSPGGLIGGTDTQYF. The chain carries TRBV7-3 and TRBJ2-3; 8 nucleotides align to TRBD2. V shed 4 bases and J 1 base; nucleotides not matched to a gene: 13. This CDR3 spans 18 amino acids. CDR1 is SGHTA and CDR2 is FQGTGA in the germline V gene. Combining the CDR3 with reference TRBV7-3 and TRBJ2-3 gives the whole variable domain GAGVSQTPSNKVTEKGKYVELRCDPISGHTALYWYRQSLGQGPEFLIYFQGTGAADDSGLPNDRFFAVRPEGSVSTLKIQRTERGDSAVYLCASSSPGGLIGGTDTQYFGPGTRLTVL.

This clone turned up a few times. The chain links TRBV18 to TRBJ2-7, with 7 bases that match TRBD1. This CDR3 region has 15 residues. Germline trimming cut 9 bases from V and 1 base from J; bases unmatched to any gene: 12. Germline assignment: CDR1 KGHSH and CDR2 LQKENI. DNA of the CDR3: TGTGCCAGTACTGAGGGGGCAGCCGATTCCTACGAGCAGTACTTC. Protein sequence: CASTEGAADSYEQYF.

This clone was seen only a few times. The chain joins TRBV4-3 to TRBJ2-1, with 12 bases that match TRBD2. Losses at the gene ends were 4 bases for V and 4 bases for J; bases not matched to a gene: 8. Looked up from germline, CDR1 is LGHNA and CDR2 is YSLEER. CDR3 length: 17 amino acids. As DNA, the CDR3 is TGCGCCAGCAGCCGATTCTCTGGACTAGCGGGATACAATGAGCAGTTCTTC. It is translated as CASSRFSGLAGYNEQFF.